A single sample gave rise to the 20 T cell receptor beta chains below, sequenced in a study of T cell responses to AZD1222 COVID-19 vaccine. Data came from immunoSEQ multiplex PCR; TCRdb stores just in-frame clones and leaves some out. The sample carries some 150,000 clones, 87% recorded once. The sequencing here drew on peripheral blood, taken 28 days after the second AZD1222 dose. These receptors were collected from an adult who received the AZD1222 COVID-19 vaccine.

The rearrangement uses TRBV27 and TRBJ2-1; D uncertain. CDR3 length: 15 amino acids. The V end was cut by 3 bases, the J end by 0 bases, with 9 bases between. CDR1 is MNHEY, CDR2 SMNVEV, per germline (reference sequence). DNA for the CDR3: TGTGCCAGCAGTTTGGCCGGTAGCTCCTACAATGAGCAGTTCTTC. As protein: CASSLAGSSYNEQFF.

The rearrangement joins TRBV5-1 to TRBJ1-4; no definite D call. Trimming removed 0 bases at V and 3 bases at J, with 6 bases between. CDR3 length equals 14 residues. Germline values: CDR1 SGHRS, CDR2 YFSETQ. The CDR3 reads CASSLETANEKLFF. Here the CDR3 DNA reads TGCGCCAGCAGCTTGGAAACAGCTAATGAAAAACTGTTTTTT.

This clone was counted once. CDR3 coding DNA: TGTGCCAGCAGTTTATTGGACAGTCCTAATGAAAAACTGTTTTTT. This translates into CASSLLDSPNEKLFF. The J gene is TRBJ1-4, the V gene TRBV28; D perhaps matches TRBD1 (6 bases). V shed 1 base and J shed 3 bases, with 9 bases lying between them. Germline V gene data show CDR1 as MDHEN and CDR2 as SYDVKM. The CDR3 runs to 15 residues.

Remarks on this clone: Other DNA sequences in the sample encode the same CDR3. V gene TRBV18 combines with J gene TRBJ2-1; D may match TRBD1 or TRBD2 (5 bases each). V was clipped by 3 bases and J by 1 base, with 10 bases between them. There are 15 residues in the CDR3. Per germline, CDR1 KGHSH and CDR2 LQKENI. In DNA form, the CDR3 reads TGTGCCAGCTCACCCTTGGGGGTTTCCTACAATGAGCAGTTCTTC. Translated: CASSPLGVSYNEQFF.

The V call is TRBV4-3, the J call TRBJ1-2; 7 positions agree with TRBD1. The CDR3 runs to 14 residues. Germline assignment: CDR1 LGHNA and CDR2 YSLEER. With 4 bases clipped from V and 7 bases from J, the junction kept 9 bases outside the gene matches. CDR3 coding DNA: TGCGCCAGCAGCCCCCAGGGGGATATTGGTGGCTACACCTTC. This translates into CASSPQGDIGGYTF.

The chain has TRBV7-3 and TRBJ2-1; TRBD2 is a possible D gene (5 bases). Between the trimmed V and J ends, which lost 4 bases and 0 bases, there was a span of 10 bases. In germline, CDR1 is SGHTA, CDR2 FQGTGA. The CDR3 extends over 15 amino acids. The CDR3 loop reads CASSSDLSSYNEQFF. For the CDR3, the DNA is TGTGCCAGCAGCTCGGACTTGAGCTCCTACAATGAGCAGTTCTTC. Based on the CDR3 plus reference TRBV7-3 and TRBJ2-1, the full variable domain is GAGVSQTPSNKVTEKGKYVELRCDPISGHTALYWYRQSLGQGPEFLIYFQGTGAADDSGLPNDRFFAVRPEGSVSTLKIQRTERGDSAVYLCASSSDLSSYNEQFFGPGTRLTVL.

The rearrangement joins TRBV7-3 to TRBJ2-1; maybe TRBD2 (5 bases). The germline CDR1 and CDR2 sequences are SGHTA and FQGTGA. The CDR3 loop spans 14 amino acids. V was shortened by 4 bases and J by 0 bases, with 7 bases between the two germline ends. The CDR3 coding sequence is TGTGCCAGCAGCTCCGCGGGCTCCTACAATGAGCAGTTCTTC. Translated, it gives CASSSAGSYNEQFF. Together with reference TRBV7-3 and TRBJ2-1, the CDR3 gives the full variable domain: GAGVSQTPSNKVTEKGKYVELRCDPISGHTALYWYRQSLGQGPEFLIYFQGTGAADDSGLPNDRFFAVRPEGSVSTLKIQRTERGDSAVYLCASSSAGSYNEQFFGPGTRLTVL.

The chain uses TRBV3-1 (or the pseudogene TRBV3-2) and TRBJ1-4, with D perhaps TRBD1 (6 bases). The CDR3 is 12 amino acids. Trimming took off 6 bases at V and 10 bases at J, with 12 bases between the two ends. Germline V gives CDR1 LGHDT, CDR2 YNNKEL (reference sequence). The CDR3 DNA sequence: TGTGCCAGCAGACAGGGCGGAAGAAAACTGTTTTTT. It yields the protein CASRQGGRKLFF.

The V and J genes are TRBV7-9 and TRBJ2-1, with TRBD2 matching over 11 bases. With 2 bases clipped from V and 8 bases from J, the junction kept 5 bases outside the gene matches. The CDR3 runs to 15 residues. Germline loops: CDR1 SEHNR, CDR2 FQNEAQ (reference sequence). CDR3 sequence: CASSLMGLAAYEQFF. DNA of the CDR3: TGTGCCAGCAGCTTAATGGGACTAGCGGCCTATGAGCAGTTCTTC.

V and J are TRBV18 and TRBJ1-5; a possible D gene is TRBD1 (6 bases). Trimming removed 3 bases at V and 0 bases at J, with 12 bases between. The CDR3 is made up of 16 amino acids. CDR1 and CDR2 (germline): KGHSH, LQKENI. Here the CDR3 reads CASSPEGGYSNQPQHF. CDR3 coding DNA: TGTGCCAGCTCACCGGAAGGGGGTTATAGCAATCAGCCCCAGCATTTT.

This clone was seen just once. The V and J genes are TRBV5-4 and TRBJ1-1; D gene uncertain. V lost 3 bases to trimming and J lost 1 base, with 7 bases between them. CDR1 SGHNT and CDR2 YYREEE come from the germline V gene (reference sequence). The CDR3 has 13 residues. This CDR3 reads CASSYGPNTEAFF. CDR3 coding DNA: TGTGCCAGCAGCTATGGGCCGAACACTGAAGCTTTCTTT.

The genes are TRBV7-3 and TRBJ2-3; 10 bases match TRBD1. After removal of 5 bases from V and 3 bases from J, the junction contained 11 bases not matched to a gene. This CDR3 comprises 17 residues. Germline V gene sequence: CDR1 SGHTA, CDR2 FQGTGA. This CDR3 reads CASSPHSTGGKTDTQYF. As DNA, the CDR3 is TGTGCCAGCAGCCCCCACTCGACAGGGGGCAAAACAGATACGCAGTATTTT.

The chain has TRBV29-1 and TRBJ2-7, with D perhaps matching TRBD2 (5 bases). Deletions cut 6 bases from V and 3 bases from J, with 15 bases between. The CDR3 has 13 residues. Germline lookup yields CDR1 SQVTM and CDR2 ANQGSEA. The CDR3 DNA reads as TGCAGCGTACTGGACGGGAAGATCTACGAGCAGTACTTC. It codes for CSVLDGKIYEQYF.

This clone was detected a few times. V gene TRBV10-3 combines with J gene TRBJ1-5; D is ambiguous. CDR1 is ENHRY and CDR2 is SYGVKD in the germline V gene. V lost 6 bases and J 3 bases, leaving 9 bases between the germline ends. This CDR3 has 13 residues. CDR3 sequence reads: CAIRVDPNQPQHF. The DNA of the CDR3 is TGTGCCATCAGGGTAGACCCCAATCAGCCCCAGCATTTT.

This sequence joins TRBV11-2 and TRBJ2-3, with TRBD2 matching 8 bases. V lost 0 bases, J lost 8 bases, and 4 bases stayed unmatched. The CDR3 is 14 amino acids. The germline CDR1 and CDR2 sequences are SGHAT and FQNNGV. This CDR3 is CASSLDPAGGTQYF. CDR3 DNA: TGTGCCAGCAGCTTAGATCCCGCGGGGGGTACGCAGTATTTT.

The rearrangement joins TRBV3-1 (or the pseudogene TRBV3-2) to TRBJ2-7; 7 positions agree with TRBD1. Looked up from germline, CDR1 is LGHDT and CDR2 is YNNKEL (reference sequence). The CDR3 sequence is 16 residues long. V gave up 4 bases and J gave up 1 base; unmatched junction bases: 10. The CDR3 reads CASSPWTGGGSYEQYF. Here the CDR3 DNA reads TGTGCCAGCAGCCCTTGGACAGGCGGAGGATCCTACGAGCAGTACTTC.

The chain recombines TRBV12-3 or TRBV12-4 with TRBJ1-3; D is unclear. CDR3 size: 13 residues. V dropped 7 bases and J dropped 4 bases, with 11 bases sitting between them. As DNA, the CDR3 is TGTGCCAGCACCAACTTCCCGGGAAACACCATATATTTT. Its translation: CASTNFPGNTIYF.

This sequence joins TRBV6-5 and TRBJ1-2; D is unclear. Trimming stripped 2 bases from V and 8 bases from J, with 12 bases between. The CDR3 has 13 amino acids. Germline V CDR1 and CDR2: MNHEY, SVGAGI. CDR3 coding DNA: TGTGCCAGCAGTTACGGTGAAGGGTACGGCTACACCTTC. Its protein product is CASSYGEGYGYTF.

The chain recombines TRBV5-4 with TRBJ2-7; 9 bases map to TRBD2. J gave up 4 bases and V 2 bases, and 7 bases lay outside the gene matches. The length of the CDR3 is 15 residues. Germline CDR1 reads SGHNT; CDR2 reads YYREEE (reference sequence). The DNA of the CDR3 is TGTGCCAGCAGCTTAGTTAGCGGGAGTTCGTACGAGCAGTACTTC. This encodes CASSLVSGSSYEQYF.

There are a few counts of this clone. The chain is built from TRBV7-2 and TRBJ2-3; maybe TRBD2 (6 bases). Germline V lookup: CDR1 SGHTA, CDR2 FQGNSA. The CDR3 totals 14 residues. Trimming took 2 bases from V and 1 from J, leaving 7 bases between them. The CDR3 bases are TGTGCCAGCAGCTTACAGCGGGGCACAGATACGCAGTATTTT. Its protein product is CASSLQRGTDTQYF.